This T cell receptor beta chain appears in the sequencing data of a study of cytomegalovirus exposure and HLA in healthy donors. General study points: HLA alleles showed associations with 16,951 TCR beta sequences in a later analysis, at a 0.05 false discovery rate.

A word on this clone: Its antigen is not known.

The primer mix had 60 Vbeta and 13 Jbeta primers. Sequencing used immunoSEQ multiplex PCR; TCRdb keeps in-frame clones, though not all of them. The sample carries roughly 100,000 clones, roughly four fifths recorded once. Germline values: CDR1 LNHNV, CDR2 YYDKDF (reference sequence). V lost 1 base and J lost 4; bases outside the gene matches: 7. The CDR3 is 17 amino acids. The chain employs TRBV15 and TRBJ2-3; 11 nucleotides agree with TRBD2. Sequencing was performed on PBMCs. The source is a male donor in good health and CMV-seropositive. The CDR3 protein is CATSRGVAGGPSDTQYF. The CDR3 bases are TGTGCCACCAGCAGAGGGGTAGCGGGAGGGCCATCAGATACGCAGTATTTT.